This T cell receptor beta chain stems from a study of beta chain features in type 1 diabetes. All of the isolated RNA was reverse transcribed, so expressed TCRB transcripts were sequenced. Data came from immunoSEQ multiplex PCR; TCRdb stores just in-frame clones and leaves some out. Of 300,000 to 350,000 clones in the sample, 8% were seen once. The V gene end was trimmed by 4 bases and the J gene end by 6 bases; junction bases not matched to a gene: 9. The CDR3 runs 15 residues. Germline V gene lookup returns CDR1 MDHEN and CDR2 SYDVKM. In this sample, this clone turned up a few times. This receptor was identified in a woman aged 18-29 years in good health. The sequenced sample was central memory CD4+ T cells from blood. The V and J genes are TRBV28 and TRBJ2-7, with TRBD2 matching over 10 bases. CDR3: CASSSLRAGGSEQYF. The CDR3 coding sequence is TGTGCCAGCAGTTCGCTACGAGCGGGAGGGTCCGAGCAGTACTTC.